The sample holds one count of the clone carrying this T cell receptor (beta chain). Its antigen is not identified. This specimen belongs to a study of T cell responses to AZD1222 COVID-19 vaccine. Generated by immunoSEQ multiplex PCR, the TCRdb table keeps only in-frame clones and is missing some. This sample has about 120,000 clones, with more than 75% found just once. This CDR3 comprises 13 residues. Germline loops: CDR1 LNHDA, CDR2 SQIVND (reference sequence). V was trimmed by 0 bases and J by 5 bases, leaving 8 bases between them. Study-level findings and limits: Donors, mostly white British, included more females; clonal diversity was possibly underestimated. Spike-specific TCR breadth and depth grew following two AZD1222 doses.

Specimen: peripheral blood, collected on day 0 of AZD1222 vaccination. The V and J genes are TRBV19 and TRBJ2-7; the D gene is possibly TRBD2 (6 bases). The source of this sequence is an adult in good health. In nucleotides, the CDR3 is TGTGCCAGTAGTATAGATCGGGGGAACGAGCAGTACTTC. It yields the protein CASSIDRGNEQYF.